This TCR beta chain stems from a study of shared clonotypes between healthy human individuals. The assay was immunoSEQ multiplex PCR, and TCRdb's table has in-frame clones only and misses some. The table records approximately 2.1 million clones, about 92% of them present only once. Germline assignment: CDR1 ENHRY and CDR2 SYGVKD. The CDR3 contains 16 residues. The J segment lost 0 bases and the V segment lost 4 bases, leaving 5 bases of the junction unmatched. Comment on this clone: The antigen is undetermined.

Regarding the study as a whole: In four donors, around 4.5% of naive CD4 clonotypes appeared in common. Only blood underwent sampling, and tissue repertoires likely differ.

The origin of this receptor is a man between 18 and 29 years old in good health. Some clones in this sample may be carry-over from other donors' samples. Sample: naive CD4+ T cells from PBMCs. Described subset: CD45RA+ positively selected. The chain has TRBV10-3 and TRBJ2-7; 11 bases match TRBD2. The CDR3 loop reads CAISGLAGFHSYEQYF. In nucleotides, the CDR3 is TGTGCCATCAGTGGACTAGCGGGATTCCACTCCTACGAGCAGTACTTC.